These 25 T cell receptor beta chains share one sample of origin, sequenced in a study of blood T cell repertoires in COVID-19. Generated by immunoSEQ multiplex PCR, the TCRdb table keeps only in-frame clones and is missing some. This sample has roughly 330,000 clones, with roughly 87% found just once. Sequencing used peripheral blood. All receptors come from a young man with COVID-19, enrolled during active disease.

The V gene is TRBV19, the J gene TRBJ2-3; D gene uncertain. Trimming removed 3 bases at V and 4 bases at J, with 8 bases between. Germline-derived CDR1 and CDR2 are LNHDA and SQIVND (reference sequence). The CDR3 has 13 residues. The CDR3 spells CASSISIADTQYF. CDR3 in DNA: TGTGCCAGTAGTATTAGTATCGCAGATACGCAGTATTTT.

The CDR3: CASSHRFYGYTF. The DNA of the CDR3 is TGTGCCAGCTCACACAGATTCTATGGCTACACCTTC. The chain uses TRBV18 and TRBJ1-2, with unresolved D. CDR3 length: 12 amino acids. Germline V lookup: CDR1 KGHSH, CDR2 LQKENI. The ends were cut back, 4 bases at V and 4 bases at J, with 7 bases in the middle.

The genes are TRBV30 and TRBJ2-4; D is possibly TRBD2 (7 bases). Germline assignment: CDR1 GTSNPN and CDR2 SVGIG (reference sequence). Trimming took 1 base from V and 15 from J, leaving 22 bases between them. The length of the CDR3 is 14 residues. CDR3 residues: CAWSGPAGAREAYF. CDR3 nucleotides: TGTGCCTGGAGTGGGCCCGCGGGGGCCAGGGAGGCGTACTTC.

The rearrangement joins TRBV5-1 to TRBJ1-1, with a possible D match to TRBD1 (5 bases). From germline, CDR1 is SGHRS and CDR2 YFSETQ. The CDR3 has 13 residues. V was clipped by 4 bases and J by 0 bases, with 7 bases between them. CDR3 DNA sequence: TGCGCCAGCAGCGGGGGGATGAACACTGAAGCTTTCTTT. Translated: CASSGGMNTEAFF.

The count of this clone is one. This chain connects TRBV11-3 to TRBJ2-7; D is ambiguous. This CDR3 contains 10 residues. Per germline, CDR1 SGHNT and CDR2 YENEEA. Trimming shortened V by 7 bases and J by 4 bases, and 5 bases separated the two germline ends. The CDR3 reads CASTEYEQYF. Here the CDR3 DNA reads TGTGCCAGCACAGAATACGAGCAGTACTTC. Complete variable domain (other parts from reference TRBV11-3 and TRBJ2-7): EAGVVQSPRYKIIEKKQPVAFWCNPISGHNTLYWYLQNLGQGPELLIRYENEEAVDDSQLPKDRFSAERLKGVDSTLKIQPAELGDSAVYLCASTEYEQYFGPGTRLTVT.

The genes are TRBV18 and TRBJ2-5; 7 nucleotides line up with TRBD1. V shed 0 bases, J shed 7 bases, and the junction held 14 bases outside the gene matches. This CDR3 region has 17 residues. Germline CDR1 reads KGHSH; CDR2 reads LQKENI. This CDR3 reads CASSPPLGQGVRVTQYF. CDR3 nucleotides: TGTGCCAGCTCACCACCCTTAGGGCAGGGGGTGCGAGTGACCCAGTACTTC.

This clone was seen only once. The chain is built from TRBV28 and TRBJ1-4; 7 bases fit TRBD1. Losses at the gene ends were 3 bases for V and 2 bases for J; bases not matched to a gene: 15. This CDR3 has 19 residues. Germline CDR1 is MDHEN and CDR2 is SYDVKM. The CDR3 region is CASSFALQGRGGTNEKLFF. The CDR3, as DNA: TGTGCCAGCAGTTTCGCTCTACAGGGGCGAGGGGGCACTAATGAAAAACTGTTTTTT.

The chain is built from TRBV19 and TRBJ2-7; 7 bases align to TRBD1. The CDR3 length is 12 residues. Losses at the gene ends were 3 bases for V and 9 bases for J; bases not matched to a gene: 5. Per the germline V gene, CDR1 is LNHDA and CDR2 is SQIVND (reference sequence). As DNA, the CDR3 is TGTGCCAGTAGTATCCCGGGACAGAGGCAGTACTTC. Translation: CASSIPGQRQYF.

The chain is built from TRBV9 and TRBJ2-6; D remains ambiguous. Germline lookup yields CDR1 SGDLS and CDR2 YYNGEE. V lost 2 bases to trimming and J lost 0 bases, with 3 bases between them. This CDR3 has 14 amino acids. CDR3 protein: CASSVYSGANVLTF. CDR3 bases: TGTGCCAGCAGCGTGTACTCTGGGGCCAACGTCCTGACTTTC.

For the CDR3, the DNA is TGTGCCAGCAGTAGAAGCGGGAGTAGTTCCTACGAGCAGTACTTC. Amino acids: CASSRSGSSSYEQYF. The genes are TRBV6-5 and TRBJ2-7, with 8 bases fitting TRBD2. The CDR3 has 15 residues. V shed 5 bases and J 1 base; nucleotides not matched to a gene: 7. The germline gives CDR1 MNHEY, CDR2 SVGAGI.

This clone was detected a few times. The chain is built from TRBV2 and TRBJ2-1; maybe TRBD2 (5 bases). V was cut by 2 bases and J by 2 bases, with 7 bases left in between. This CDR3 has 14 residues. Per germline, CDR1 SNHLY and CDR2 FYNNEI. In DNA form, the CDR3 reads TGTGCCAGCAGTGAATGGCGGGCCTACAATGAGCAGTTCTTC. Amino acids: CASSEWRAYNEQFF.

The rearrangement joins TRBV7-2 to TRBJ1-6, with 10 bases matching TRBD1. CDR3 length: 15 amino acids. V shed 10 bases, J shed 7 bases, and the junction held 10 bases outside the gene matches. Germline assignment: CDR1 SGHTA and CDR2 FQGNSA. The CDR3 DNA sequence: TGTGCCACCTCGGGACAGGGGTTTTCGAATTCACCCCTCCACTTT. It specifies CATSGQGFSNSPLHF.

The J gene is TRBJ1-2, the V gene TRBV7-8; 8 bases match TRBD1. Germline lookup yields CDR1 SGHVS and CDR2 FQNEAQ. J was trimmed by 6 bases and V by 10 bases; bases with no gene match: 22. The CDR3 runs to 17 residues. CDR3 sequence (DNA): TGTGCCACCTCAAGCTGGGGGTCAGGGGGCGAATCGAATGGCTACACCTTC. Translated: CATSSWGSGGESNGYTF.

The rearrangement links TRBV4-1 to TRBJ1-2, with a possible D match to TRBD1 (6 bases). The ends were cut back, 0 bases at V and 8 bases at J, with 10 bases in the middle. The V gene's germline CDR1 is MGHRA and CDR2 YSYEKL. The CDR3 extends over 13 amino acids. For the CDR3, the DNA is TGCGCCAGCAGCCAAGATAGGGGGGGAGGCTACACCTTC. Translating gives CASSQDRGGGYTF.

The V and J genes are TRBV6-6 and TRBJ1-1; the match to TRBD1 covers 7 bases. V trimming: 7 bases; J trimming: 3 bases; junction bases outside the gene matches: 8. CDR3 length: 14 residues. From germline, CDR1 is MNHNY and CDR2 SVGAGI (reference sequence). CDR3 residues: CASNRRGRDTEAFF. As DNA, the CDR3 is TGTGCCAGCAATAGGAGGGGGCGGGACACTGAAGCTTTCTTT.

The chain has TRBV9 and TRBJ2-5, with 11 bases aligning to TRBD2. This CDR3 has 15 amino acids. The junction had 5 bases not matched to a gene; V was cut back by 3 bases and J by 4 bases. Germline V gives CDR1 SGDLS, CDR2 YYNGEE. CDR3 amino acids: CASSGLAGGSETQYF. CDR3 sequence (DNA): TGTGCCAGCAGCGGGCTAGCGGGGGGCTCAGAGACCCAGTACTTC.

The rearrangement links TRBV11-2 to TRBJ2-5; unclear D gene. CDR3 length: 12 amino acids. Germline V CDR1 and CDR2: SGHAT, FQNNGV. Between the trimmed V and J ends, which lost 5 bases and 9 bases, there was a span of 13 bases. The CDR3 region has the DNA TGTGCCAGCAGCCAGACGGCTGAGGCCCAGTACTTC. This translates into CASSQTAEAQYF.

In nucleotides, the CDR3 is TGTGCCAGCGCTTACGGGAGGGGCACAGATACGCAGTATTTT. Amino acids: CASAYGRGTDTQYF. The chain joins TRBV27 to TRBJ2-3; 8 bases line up with TRBD2. Trimming cost V 8 bases and J 1 base; bases outside gene matches: 5. The CDR3 runs 14 residues. Per germline, CDR1 MNHEY and CDR2 SMNVEV (reference sequence).

This chain uses TRBV4-1 with TRBJ2-7; 8 bases agree with TRBD1. Germline V gives CDR1 MGHRA, CDR2 YSYEKL. The junction had 9 bases not matched to a gene; V was cut back by 3 bases and J by 2 bases. There are 16 residues in the CDR3. The CDR3 sequence: CASSHRSGQAAYEQYF. The CDR3 DNA reads as TGCGCCAGCAGCCACCGATCGGGACAGGCAGCCTACGAGCAGTACTTC.

The chain combines TRBV19 with TRBJ2-7; the match to TRBD2 covers 13 bases. In germline, CDR1 is LNHDA, CDR2 SQIVND (reference sequence). This CDR3 spans 13 amino acids. The trim removed 10 bases at V and 5 bases at J, leaving 5 bases unmatched. For the CDR3, the DNA is TGTGCCACCCGACTAGCGGGAGGTGACGAGCAGTACTTC. Protein sequence: CATRLAGGDEQYF.

This chain links TRBV11-3 with TRBJ2-3; TRBD2 agrees at 8 bases. CDR1 and CDR2 from the germline V gene are SGHNT and YENEEA. The CDR3 loop spans 17 amino acids. The junction had 7 bases not matched to a gene; V was cut back by 0 bases and J by 2 bases. The CDR3 sequence: CASSLDSAGGHTDTQYF. The DNA for the CDR3 is TGTGCCAGCAGCTTAGATTCGGCGGGGGGCCACACAGATACGCAGTATTTT. Full variable domain (missing parts from reference TRBV11-3 and TRBJ2-3): EAGVVQSPRYKIIEKKQPVAFWCNPISGHNTLYWYLQNLGQGPELLIRYENEEAVDDSQLPKDRFSAERLKGVDSTLKIQPAELGDSAVYLCASSLDSAGGHTDTQYFGPGTRLTVL.

J is TRBJ1-1 and V is TRBV29-1; D might be TRBD1 (6 bases). Trimming took off 6 bases at V and 4 bases at J, with 9 bases between the two ends. The CDR3 extends over 11 amino acids. Germline V gene data show CDR1 as SQVTM and CDR2 as ANQGSEA. The CDR3 region is CSVRTATEAFF. CDR3 nucleotides: TGCAGCGTCCGGACAGCCACTGAAGCTTTCTTT. The full variable domain, its missing parts supplied by reference TRBV29-1 and TRBJ1-1, is SAVISQKPSRDICQRGTSLTIQCQVDSQVTMMFWYRQQPGQSLTLIATANQGSEATYESGFVIDKFPISRPNLTFSTLTVSNMSPEDSSIYLCSVRTATEAFFGQGTRLTVV.

This clone appeared a few times. The gene calls are TRBV19 and TRBJ1-2; D might be TRBD1 (5 bases). The CDR3 contains 13 residues. V was clipped by 7 bases and J by 7 bases, with 16 bases between them. Per the germline V gene, CDR1 is LNHDA and CDR2 is SQIVND (reference sequence). The CDR3 protein is CASKSQTVGGYTF. The CDR3 DNA sequence: TGTGCCAGTAAATCCCAGACAGTAGGTGGCTACACCTTC.

This chain uses TRBV5-1 with TRBJ2-4; tentative D call: TRBD1 (6 bases). The germline V gene encodes CDR1 SGHRS and CDR2 YFSETQ. The CDR3 spans 19 residues. Trimming removed 3 bases from V and 0 bases from J, with 22 bases in between. CDR3 in amino acids: CASSWGSGPGALAKNIQYF. CDR3 bases: TGCGCCAGCAGCTGGGGATCGGGGCCAGGGGCATTAGCCAAAAACATTCAGTACTTC.

The chain recombines TRBV18 with TRBJ1-3; 10 bases line up with TRBD1. Germline lookup yields CDR1 KGHSH and CDR2 LQKENI. The CDR3 runs to 17 residues. The J segment lost 2 bases and the V segment lost 5 bases, leaving 9 bases of the junction unmatched. In DNA form, the CDR3 reads TGTGCCAGCTCAGCGCCGGGACAGGGGCCGCCTGGAAACACCATATATTTT. It specifies CASSAPGQGPPGNTIYF.